A selection of T cell receptor beta chains follows, all from one sample in a study of blood T cell repertoires in COVID-19. Data came from immunoSEQ multiplex PCR; TCRdb stores just in-frame clones and leaves some out. The repertoire includes 25,000 to 35,000 clones, approximately 83% of them detected once, and 25% sits in the top ten. The sequenced sample consisted of peripheral blood. These receptors originate from a man aged 65 to 79 with active COVID-19. CDR3s include the opening cysteine and the closing phenylalanine or tryptophan. Expanded clones are given a class, and other clones once, few, many or no size at all.

size	V	length	CDR3
.	TRBV3-1/TRBV3-2	13	CASSQGFSEKLFF
.	TRBV6-5	15	CASSSGTSGGETQYF
many	TRBV28	15	CASSSTGTGYTEAFF
.	TRBV10-1	13	CASSTGAGTEAFF
.	TRBV10-3	15	CAISGPGQGFNEQFF
.	TRBV6-4	15	CASSPAGGLWNEQFF
.	TRBV7-3	14	CASSRTGSTDTQYF
.	TRBV9	15	CASSVSGGSSYEQYF
once	TRBV7-8	16	CASSPPGHSNTGELFF
.	TRBV5-1	13	CASSFIQNTEAFF
.	TRBV2	14	CASSQDRGGYGYTF
.	TRBV6-1	15	CASSEVSYSNTEAFF
.	TRBV12-3/TRBV12-4	12	CASTQDSYEQYF
.	TRBV7-8	15	CASSLWDEEGGTQYF
once	TRBV5-1	12	CASSPGIPGYTF
once	TRBV19	13	CASKRESSYEQYF
.	TRBV19	11	CASSIFGEQYF
.	TRBV5-1	15	CASSLMGTSTDTQYF
.	TRBV9	16	CASSAVLATSTDTQYF
.	TRBV5-4	14	CASSLQGMESPLHF
.	TRBV21-1	15	CASRRGQGAHQPQHF
.	TRBV4-1	15	CASSRRTSGRETQYF
once	TRBV21-1	20	CASSKGPQGDPPSSYNEQFF
once	TRBV10-3	13	CASRRPQGTEAFF
once	TRBV2	14	CASKRTATNQPQHF
.	TRBV24-1	14	CATWRGGVVQPQHF
.	TRBV7-9	17	CASSLGGGGRKIYGYTF
.	TRBV18	14	CASSKQAINEKLFF
.	TRBV5-1	15	CASSLERGFDNTIYF
.	TRBV6-5	13	CASKPSATETQYF
.	TRBV9	15	CASSERAGSTDTQYF
.	TRBV5-1	15	CASRAGGFLTDTQYF
few	TRBV7-3	16	CASAPDGGGGSDTQYF
.	TRBV29-1	14	CSVESGGLSPEAFF
few	TRBV5-1	16	CASSPWGGPARETQYF
.	TRBV13	16	CASSSPRRAPYNEQFF
.	TRBV4-1	16	CASSPRTGMGTDTQYF
.	TRBV9	15	CASSARGGANTEAFF
.	TRBV10-1	13	CASSEQGYNEQFF
.	TRBV9	14	CASSVFPGEDIQYF
.	TRBV10-1	14	CASSAGTSADTQYF
.	TRBV18	15	CASSETGTGGEKLFF
.	TRBV19	14	CASYRGNPYNEQFF
.	TRBV12-5	15	CASGWGTGNRYEQFF